This T cell receptor (beta chain) comes out of a study of shared clonotypes between healthy human individuals. Study at large: The donor pool was made up of a couple of women and three men aged 18 to 49.

Germline values: CDR1 SQVTM, CDR2 ANQGSEA. J gave up 4 bases and V 2 bases, and 5 bases lay outside the gene matches. This CDR3 spans 14 amino acids. This table comes from immunoSEQ multiplex PCR, and its TCRdb copy is limited to in-frame clones, with some not included. The sample contains about 2 million clones, 90% to 95% of which appear only once. The source of this sequence is a man between 18 and 29 years old in good health. This chain connects TRBV29-1 to TRBJ1-1, with TRBD1 identical over 9 bases. The sequenced sample consisted of naive CD4+ T cells sorted from blood. Subset meaning: CD45RA+ positively selected. DNA of the CDR3: TGCAGCGTTGAAAATGGACAGGGGACCACTGAAGCTTTCTTT. Its translation: CSVENGQGTTEAFF.